The 30 T cell receptor beta chains below come from one sample, sequenced in a study of cytomegalovirus exposure and HLA in healthy donors. A multiplex PCR was run with 60 Vbeta primers and 13 Jbeta primers. Some clones are missing from TCRdb's copy, which holds only in-frame ones; the method was immunoSEQ multiplex PCR. The table shows around 150,000 clones, with 73% occurring only once. The source material was PBMCs. These receptor sequences come from a human donor in good health.

Concerning this clone itself: A far larger clone is a single base away, which makes a read error likely. The chain couples TRBV6-4 to TRBJ2-1; D might be TRBD2 (5 bases). This CDR3 has 10 amino acids. Germline V CDR1 and CDR2: MRHNA, SNTAGT. V lost 7 bases, J lost 9 bases, and 7 bases lay in between. CDR3 in DNA: TGTGCCAGCACGGGGTTTGAGCAGTTCTTC. This encodes CASTGFEQFF.

The chain combines TRBV10-2 with TRBJ1-5, with D uncertain. Per germline, CDR1 WSHSY and CDR2 SAAADI. This CDR3 is built from 14 residues. Trimming cost V 2 bases and J 7 bases, with 12 bases left between them. The CDR3 spells CASSEIGGDQPQHF. DNA for the CDR3: TGCGCCAGCAGTGAGATTGGAGGTGACCAGCCCCAGCATTTT.

The V call is TRBV2, the J call TRBJ1-2; TRBD1 matches at 12 bases. The ends lost 8 bases at V and 2 bases at J; junction bases unmatched: 9. The CDR3 length is 16 residues. Looked up from germline, CDR1 is SNHLY and CDR2 is FYNNEI. The CDR3 region has the DNA TGTGCCAGCCCCTCCGGGACAGGGGGCCGGAACTATGGCTACACCTTC. This encodes CASPSGTGGRNYGYTF. Combining the CDR3 with reference TRBV2 and TRBJ1-2 gives the whole variable domain EPEVTQTPSHQVTQMGQEVILRCVPISNHLYFYWYRQILGQKVEFLVSFYNNEISEKSEIFDDQFSVERPDGSNFTLKIRSTKLEDSAMYFCASPSGTGGRNYGYTFGSGTRLTVV.

V usage is TRBV15 and J usage is TRBJ2-3, with TRBD2 matching over 11 bases. Germline assignment: CDR1 LNHNV and CDR2 YYDKDF (reference sequence). J was trimmed by 4 bases and V by 3 bases; bases with no gene match: 3. The CDR3 covers 15 residues. CDR3 sequence: CATSRLAGGADTQYF. The CDR3 coding sequence is TGTGCCACCAGCAGGCTAGCGGGGGGCGCAGATACGCAGTATTTT.

The chain links TRBV5-1 to TRBJ2-7; D might be TRBD1 (6 bases). Trimming shortened V by 0 bases and J by 6 bases, and 16 bases separated the two germline ends. The CDR3 runs 15 residues. Germline V gives CDR1 SGHRS, CDR2 YFSETQ. The CDR3 region is CASSLAPGVSVEQYF. CDR3 DNA: TGCGCCAGCAGCTTGGCTCCAGGGGTTTCAGTCGAGCAGTACTTC. Looking up the rest from reference TRBV5-1 and TRBJ2-7 gives the full variable domain: KAGVTQTPRYLIKTRGQQVTLSCSPISGHRSVSWYQQTPGQGLQFLFEYFSETQRNKGNFPGRFSGRQFSNSRSEMNVSTLELGDSALYLCASSLAPGVSVEQYFGPGTRLTVT.

This rearrangement joins TRBV28 to TRBJ2-7, with 8 bases lining up with TRBD1. The J segment lost 5 bases and the V segment lost 5 bases, leaving 14 bases of the junction unmatched. This CDR3 contains 16 residues. CDR1 and CDR2 (germline): MDHEN, SYDVKM. CDR3 amino acids: CASSPNLQGGQDEQYF. Here the CDR3 DNA reads TGTGCCAGCAGTCCAAACCTACAGGGGGGCCAGGACGAGCAGTACTTC. Combining the CDR3 with reference TRBV28 and TRBJ2-7 gives the whole variable domain DVKVTQSSRYLVKRTGEKVFLECVQDMDHENMFWYRQDPGLGLRLIYFSYDVKMKEKGDIPEGYSVSREKKERFSLILESASTNQTSMYLCASSPNLQGGQDEQYFGPGTRLTVT.

This chain links TRBV5-1 with TRBJ2-3, with TRBD2 matching 10 bases. This CDR3 comprises 15 residues. CDR1 and CDR2 from the germline V gene are SGHRS and YFSETQ. Trimming took 0 bases from V and 3 from J; bases not matched to a gene: 1. CDR3 sequence reads: CASSLDSGRTDTQYF. Here the CDR3 DNA reads TGCGCCAGCAGCTTGGATAGCGGGAGGACAGATACGCAGTATTTT.

The rearrangement joins TRBV4-1 to TRBJ2-1; 7 bases line up with TRBD2. J gave up 4 bases and V 1 base, and 1 base lay outside the gene matches. The length of the CDR3 is 14 residues. Germline V gives CDR1 MGHRA, CDR2 YSYEKL. CDR3 DNA: TGCGCCAGCAGCCAAGCGGGGGGTTACAATGAGCAGTTCTTC. It is translated as CASSQAGGYNEQFF.

The CDR3 is CASRKGPGSLHEQYF. The CDR3 DNA follows: TGCGCCAGCAGGAAGGGCCCCGGGAGCCTCCACGAGCAGTACTTC. The chain recombines TRBV5-1 with TRBJ2-7; TRBD2 might be the D (6 bases). The germline gives CDR1 SGHRS, CDR2 YFSETQ. The CDR3 has 15 residues. Trimming cost V 5 bases and J 5 bases, with 20 bases left between them.

For the CDR3, the DNA is TGTGCCAGCAGCCAACATAACACCGGGGAGCTGTTTTTT. Translation: CASSQHNTGELFF. The rearrangement links TRBV14 to TRBJ2-2, with D hard to call. The CDR3 covers 13 residues. V was shortened by 2 bases and J by 2 bases, with 3 bases between the two germline ends. The germline V gene has CDR1 SGHDN and CDR2 FVKESK.

The chain has TRBV6-6 and TRBJ2-7; 7 bases are shared with TRBD2. Trimming at V came to 2 bases and at J to 3 bases, leaving 7 bases not matched to a gene. Germline V gene lookup returns CDR1 MNHNY and CDR2 SVGAGI (reference sequence). The CDR3 extends over 15 amino acids. The CDR3 here is CASSYEPGGNYEQYF. CDR3 bases: TGTGCCAGCAGTTACGAGCCGGGAGGTAACTACGAGCAGTACTTC.

This rearrangement joins TRBV7-3 to TRBJ2-1; 8 bases are a match to TRBD2. The germline CDR1 and CDR2 sequences are SGHTA and FQGTGA. This CDR3 region has 15 residues. V lost 5 bases and J lost 4; bases outside the gene matches: 7. The CDR3 is CASSPRAGGYNEQFF. Here the CDR3 DNA reads TGTGCCAGCAGCCCCAGGGCGGGGGGTTACAATGAGCAGTTCTTC.

The rearrangement uses TRBV6-1 and TRBJ2-1; unclear D gene. This CDR3 comprises 14 residues. Trimming cost V 7 bases and J 7 bases, with 17 bases left between them. The germline CDR1 and CDR2 sequences are MNHNS and SASEGT. Here the CDR3 reads CASNLELALNEQFF. CDR3 sequence (DNA): TGTGCCAGCAATCTGGAATTAGCTCTTAATGAGCAGTTCTTC.

This chain links TRBV7-9 with TRBJ2-5; the D gene is possibly TRBD2 (5 bases). The CDR3 is 15 amino acids. Germline CDR1 is SEHNR and CDR2 is FQNEAQ (reference sequence). V shed 5 bases and J shed 0 bases, with 13 bases lying between them. CDR3 sequence reads: CASSPFTRNQETQYF. The CDR3 region has the DNA TGTGCCAGCAGCCCGTTTACTAGGAACCAAGAGACCCAGTACTTC.

The chain employs TRBV28 and TRBJ2-6; D is uncertain. Germline CDR1 is MDHEN and CDR2 is SYDVKM. Trimming stripped 2 bases from V and 0 bases from J, with 8 bases between. The CDR3 is 16 amino acids. Here the CDR3 reads CASSLSQVSGANVLTF. CDR3 coding DNA: TGTGCCAGCAGTTTAAGCCAGGTCTCTGGGGCCAACGTCCTGACTTTC.

This clone was counted a few times. This chain connects TRBV1 to TRBJ1-1. TRBV1 is a documented pseudogene. The CDR3 is 13 amino acids. The CDR3 loop reads CTSSRSGRTEAFF. Written as DNA, the CDR3 is TGCACCAGCAGCCGGTCGGGTAGGACTGAAGCTTTCTTT.

V is TRBV9 and J is TRBJ2-5; 14 bases line up with TRBD2. The CDR3 spans 16 residues. With 0 bases clipped from V and 3 bases from J, the junction kept 1 base outside the gene matches. Germline V gene lookup returns CDR1 SGDLS and CDR2 YYNGEE. The CDR3: CASSVAGLAGEETQYF. The DNA for the CDR3 is TGTGCCAGCAGCGTAGCGGGACTAGCGGGAGAAGAGACCCAGTACTTC.

In this sample, this clone turned up a few times. The rearrangement joins TRBV5-6 to TRBJ1-2; 8 nucleotides align to TRBD1. The germline V gene encodes CDR1 SGHDT and CDR2 YYEEEE. Germline trimming cut 0 bases from V and 2 bases from J; bases unmatched to any gene: 6. The CDR3 covers 16 residues. The CDR3: CASSLAGDRLNYGYTF. CDR3 coding DNA: TGTGCCAGCAGCTTGGCTGGGGACAGGCTGAACTATGGCTACACCTTC.

The chain couples TRBV19 to TRBJ1-5; D is perhaps TRBD1 (5 bases). Trimming took off 2 bases at V and 2 bases at J, with 13 bases between the two ends. The V gene's germline CDR1 is LNHDA and CDR2 SQIVND (reference sequence). The CDR3 spans 16 residues. The CDR3 DNA reads as TGTGCCAGTAGTATACCAGCAGGGTTGGGCAATCAGCCCCAGCATTTT. The encoded protein is CASSIPAGLGNQPQHF.

A few counts support this clone. CDR3 bases: TGTGCCAGCAGACCAAGACAGGTAATGAACACTGAAGCTTTCTTT. Protein: CASRPRQVMNTEAFF. This chain uses TRBV27 with TRBJ1-1, with D maybe TRBD1 (6 bases). V lost 6 bases, J lost 0 bases, and 14 bases lay in between. Germline CDR1 and CDR2: MNHEY and SMNVEV (reference sequence). CDR3 length: 15 residues.

This chain connects TRBV5-1 to TRBJ2-7, with 10 bases identical to TRBD2. Germline CDR1 and CDR2: SGHRS and YFSETQ. The CDR3 is made up of 16 amino acids. V shed 5 bases and J 2 bases; nucleotides not matched to a gene: 10. The DNA for the CDR3 is TGCGCCAGCAGTCCTACCCGGACTAGCGGAACCTACGAGCAGTACTTC. It codes for CASSPTRTSGTYEQYF.

The chain combines TRBV4-1 with TRBJ2-1, with D unresolved. The length of the CDR3 is 16 residues. The germline V gene has CDR1 MGHRA and CDR2 YSYEKL. The V end was cut by 0 bases, the J end by 3 bases, with 12 bases between. This chain's CDR3 is CASSQDRSSFYNEQFF. In nucleotides, the CDR3 is TGCGCCAGCAGCCAAGATCGGAGTTCTTTCTACAATGAGCAGTTCTTC.

The count of this clone is one. The chain is built from TRBV7-8 and TRBJ2-7; weak D call: TRBD1 (5 bases). The V end lost 5 bases, the J end lost 5 bases, and 13 bases lay between the germline ends. Germline V gives CDR1 SGHVS, CDR2 FQNEAQ. The CDR3 consists of 13 residues. CDR3 DNA: TGTGCCAGCAGCCTATTCCAGGGCCACGAGCAGTACTTC. It is translated as CASSLFQGHEQYF.

CDR3 nucleotide sequence: TGTGCCAGCAGCCACGACCCACGGGGGTACTCCTACGAGCAGTACTTC. Translated, it gives CASSHDPRGYSYEQYF. This chain connects TRBV9 to TRBJ2-7; tentatively, D is TRBD2 (6 bases). Germline V gene data show CDR1 as SGDLS and CDR2 as YYNGEE. The ends were cut back, 4 bases at V and 0 bases at J, with 17 bases in the middle. This CDR3 is built from 16 residues.

This chain uses TRBV6-6 with TRBJ2-1; D is undetermined. V lost 4 bases, J lost 9 bases, and 7 bases lay in between. CDR1 and CDR2 (germline): MNHNY, SVGAGI (reference sequence). This CDR3 has 11 residues. The CDR3 reads CASSSPGEQFF. CDR3 in DNA: TGTGCCAGCAGTTCGCCGGGTGAGCAGTTCTTC.

This clone has a single count. An end of the junction differs from the germline gene, which may be a read error. The chain uses TRBV10-1 and TRBJ1-2; D remains unclear. The CDR3 totals 13 residues. Germline CDR1 and CDR2: WNHNN and SYGVQD (reference sequence). The DNA for the CDR3 is TGCGCCAGCAGTGGTTCAGGAGGATATGGCTACCCCTTC. It specifies CASSGSGGYGYPF.

The genes are TRBV29-1 and TRBJ2-1, with 11 bases fitting TRBD1. Germline CDR1 is SQVTM and CDR2 is ANQGSEA. The J segment lost 6 bases and the V segment lost 6 bases, leaving 4 bases of the junction unmatched. The CDR3 is 13 amino acids. CDR3 DNA sequence: TGCAGCGTAGGGGGACAGGGGGGCAATGAGCAGTTCTTC. Residues: CSVGGQGGNEQFF.

The table lists this clone with a count of one. The chain carries TRBV7-2 and TRBJ1-2; D unclear. V lost 3 bases to trimming and J lost 2 bases, with 10 bases between them. The V gene's germline CDR1 is SGHTA and CDR2 FQGNSA. CDR3 length: 14 amino acids. Here the CDR3 DNA reads TGTGCCAGCAGCTTCGGAGGGCTCAACTATGGCTACACCTTC. It encodes CASSFGGLNYGYTF.

V and J are TRBV28 and TRBJ1-2; perhaps TRBD1 as D (6 bases). The CDR3 spans 12 residues. Germline-derived CDR1 and CDR2 are MDHEN and SYDVKM. V lost 11 bases, J lost 10 bases, and 20 bases lay in between. The CDR3 coding sequence is TGTGCCGGCTCACAGGGAAGGAGCGACTACACCTTC. Residues: CAGSQGRSDYTF.

The chain joins TRBV7-8 to TRBJ2-1; 9 bases are shared with TRBD2. Per the germline V gene, CDR1 is SGHVS and CDR2 is FQNEAQ. Trimming removed 2 bases from V and 4 bases from J; junction bases left unmatched: 6. This CDR3 contains 16 residues. The chain's CDR3 is CASSLWGGGEYNEQFF. CDR3 DNA: TGTGCCAGCAGCTTATGGGGCGGGGGGGAGTACAATGAGCAGTTCTTC.